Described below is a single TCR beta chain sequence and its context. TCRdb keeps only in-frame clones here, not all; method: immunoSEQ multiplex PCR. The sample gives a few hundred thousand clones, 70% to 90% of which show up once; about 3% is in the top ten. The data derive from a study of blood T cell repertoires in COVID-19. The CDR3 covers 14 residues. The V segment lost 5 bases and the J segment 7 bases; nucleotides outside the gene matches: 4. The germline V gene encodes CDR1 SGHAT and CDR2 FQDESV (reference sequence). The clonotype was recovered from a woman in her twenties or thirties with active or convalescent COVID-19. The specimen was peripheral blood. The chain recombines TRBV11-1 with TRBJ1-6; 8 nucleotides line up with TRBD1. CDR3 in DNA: TGTGCCAGCAGCAGGGGACAGGAAAATTCACCCCTCCACTTT. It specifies CASSRGQENSPLHF.